This entry lists 28 T cell receptor beta chains sequenced from one sample in a study of beta chain features in type 1 diabetes. Sequenced material consisted of expressed TCRB transcripts (all of the isolated RNA was reverse transcribed). The protocol was immunoSEQ multiplex PCR, while the TCRdb copy is restricted to in-frame clones and leaves out a portion. The sample has 200,000 to 250,000 clones; over 7.5% are singletons. Sequenced input: naive CD4+ T cells from blood. The receptors come from a woman under 30 in good health.

The chain links TRBV9 to TRBJ2-1; 8 bases match TRBD1. Germline V gene lookup returns CDR1 SGDLS and CDR2 YYNGEE. V lost 0 bases to trimming and J lost 6 bases; unmatched junction nucleotides: 8. This CDR3 is 16 amino acids long. The CDR3 DNA sequence: TGTGCCAGCAGCGTAGTATCAGGCAGGGGGCTCAATGAGCAGTTCTTC. This encodes CASSVVSGRGLNEQFF.

This chain links TRBV4-1 with TRBJ2-1, with D possibly being TRBD2 (6 bases). The germline V and J ends were trimmed by 1 base and 0 bases, with 16 bases remaining between them. Germline V gene data show CDR1 as MGHRA and CDR2 as YSYEKL. CDR3 length: 18 residues. CDR3 sequence reads: CASSQVGAGGSSYNEQFF. For the CDR3, the DNA is TGCGCCAGCAGCCAAGTTGGAGCGGGCGGAAGCTCCTACAATGAGCAGTTCTTC.

A few counts support this clone. The CDR3 DNA follows: TGCAGCGTTGCGGGGGGCCTCCCAGAGACCCAGTACTTC. This translates into CSVAGGLPETQYF. J is TRBJ2-5 and V is TRBV29-1, with a possible D match to TRBD2 (7 bases). With 4 bases removed from V and 4 bases from J, the gap between germline ends came to 13 bases. The germline V gene encodes CDR1 SQVTM and CDR2 ANQGSEA. This CDR3 contains 13 residues.

This clone has more than one count but fewer than ten. CDR3 nucleotides: TGTGCCAGCAGTCTCAACAGGGGGCTGAGAGATACGCAGTATTTT. Translated, it gives CASSLNRGLRDTQYF. The chain couples TRBV5-6 to TRBJ2-3; 9 bases match TRBD1. The J segment lost 5 bases and the V segment lost 5 bases, leaving 9 bases of the junction unmatched. CDR1 is SGHDT, CDR2 YYEEEE, per germline. The CDR3 has 15 residues.

The chain recombines TRBV5-4 with TRBJ2-1; 7 nucleotides align to TRBD1. The V gene end was trimmed by 4 bases and the J gene end by 5 bases; junction bases not matched to a gene: 9. CDR1 and CDR2 (germline): SGHNT, YYREEE (reference sequence). This CDR3 is 15 amino acids long. The CDR3 loop reads CASSISDRANNEQFF. The CDR3 DNA sequence: TGTGCCAGCAGCATATCAGACAGGGCGAACAATGAGCAGTTCTTC.

This clone was detected only a few times. J is TRBJ2-1 and V is TRBV9, with D possibly being TRBD1 (6 bases). The germline CDR1 and CDR2 sequences are SGDLS and YYNGEE. The CDR3 sequence is 16 residues long. V gave up 0 bases and J gave up 0 bases, with 10 bases separating them. The DNA for the CDR3 is TGTGCCAGCAGCGTAGGGCACAGGGACTCCTACAATGAGCAGTTCTTC. This gives the protein CASSVGHRDSYNEQFF.

V gene TRBV10-3 combines with J gene TRBJ1-4; TRBD1 is a possible D gene (6 bases). CDR1 ENHRY and CDR2 SYGVKD come from the germline V gene. The CDR3 spans 15 residues. V lost 1 base, J lost 8 bases, and 14 bases lay in between. The CDR3 loop is CAISEWAGEQEKLFF. The CDR3 nucleotides are TGTGCCATCAGTGAGTGGGCAGGGGAACAGGAAAAACTGTTTTTT.

This clone has more than one count but fewer than ten. The chain has TRBV28 and TRBJ2-2; tentatively, D is TRBD2 (5 bases). The CDR3 spans 15 residues. Trimming removed 5 bases from V and 0 bases from J, with 10 bases in between. CDR1 is MDHEN, CDR2 SYDVKM, per germline. CDR3 nucleotide sequence: TGTGCCAGCAGTCCAGGAGGAGCGAACACCGGGGAGCTGTTTTTT. Protein product: CASSPGGANTGELFF.

This clone occurred many times. The CDR3 loop is CASSPQVPYEQYF. CDR3 DNA: TGTGCCAGCAGCCCTCAGGTTCCGTACGAGCAGTACTTC. The rearrangement joins TRBV7-9 to TRBJ2-7; D is unclear. Germline lookup yields CDR1 SEHNR and CDR2 FQNEAQ (reference sequence). The germline V and J ends were trimmed by 5 bases and 4 bases, with 12 bases remaining between them. This CDR3 contains 13 residues.

The rearrangement links TRBV19 to TRBJ2-1, with a weak D call TRBD1 (5 bases). Trimming removed 2 bases from V and 8 bases from J, with 16 bases in between. The CDR3 loop spans 15 amino acids. Germline V CDR1 and CDR2: LNHDA, SQIVND (reference sequence). The CDR3 DNA sequence: TGTGCCAGTAGTATAAGCCAGGGAAGAGGCCATGAGCAGTTCTTC. It translates to CASSISQGRGHEQFF.

The V call is TRBV5-1, the J call TRBJ2-7, with a weak D call TRBD2 (6 bases). V gave up 1 base and J gave up 3 bases, with 17 bases separating them. Germline V lookup: CDR1 SGHRS, CDR2 YFSETQ. This CDR3 has 16 amino acids. The CDR3 region is CASSLQFGSRLYEQYF. The CDR3 DNA reads TGCGCCAGCAGCTTGCAGTTCGGGAGTCGGCTCTACGAGCAGTACTTC.

This clone was observed a handful of times. The V gene is TRBV9, the J gene TRBJ1-3; possibly TRBD1 for D (6 bases). Germline-derived CDR1 and CDR2 are SGDLS and YYNGEE. The CDR3 totals 16 residues. V shed 1 base and J shed 0 bases, with 11 bases lying between them. For the CDR3, the DNA is TGTGCCAGCAGCGTATTAGGGGACAACTCTGGAAACACCATATATTTT. Translated: CASSVLGDNSGNTIYF.

This sequence joins TRBV5-1 and TRBJ1-5; 9 positions match TRBD1. Unmatched junction bases numbered 4, after V lost 4 bases and J lost 5 bases. CDR3 size: 14 residues. The germline V gene encodes CDR1 SGHRS and CDR2 YFSETQ. The DNA for the CDR3 is TGCGCCAGCAGCGCAGACAGGGGGGATCAGCCCCAGCATTTT. It yields the protein CASSADRGDQPQHF.

A few counts support this clone. The V gene is TRBV9, the J gene TRBJ2-3, with TRBD2 as a possible D gene (7 bases). This CDR3 has 17 amino acids. Trimming shortened V by 0 bases and J by 6 bases, and 20 bases separated the two germline ends. Germline V lookup: CDR1 SGDLS, CDR2 YYNGEE. DNA of the CDR3: TGTGCCAGCAGCGTAGGAGCGCGGGGGCGCGGCCCTGATACGCAGTATTTT. Amino acid sequence: CASSVGARGRGPDTQYF.

The chain couples TRBV2 to TRBJ1-2; 8 bases align to TRBD1. The CDR3 length is 15 residues. The junction had 6 bases not matched to a gene; V was cut back by 3 bases and J by 3 bases. The V gene's germline CDR1 is SNHLY and CDR2 FYNNEI. The CDR3 coding sequence is TGTGCCAGCAGTGACAGACAGGGGTCCGACTATGGCTACACCTTC. This encodes CASSDRQGSDYGYTF.

This clone was counted only a few times. The chain employs TRBV10-2 and TRBJ1-5; TRBD1 might be the D (6 bases). The CDR3 totals 12 residues. V lost 6 bases to trimming and J lost 8 bases, with 11 bases between them. CDR1 and CDR2 from the germline V gene are WSHSY and SAAADI. In nucleotides, the CDR3 is TGCGCCAGCAGGACAGGTTCGGAGCCCCAGCATTTT. Translating gives CASRTGSEPQHF.

In this sample, this clone turned up many times. The chain employs TRBV14 and TRBJ2-1; D is ambiguous. This CDR3 contains 13 residues. V shed 4 bases and J shed 7 bases, with 11 bases lying between them. Germline V lookup: CDR1 SGHDN, CDR2 FVKESK. The CDR3: CASSPSPVNEQFF. CDR3 in DNA: TGTGCCAGCAGCCCCTCCCCAGTGAATGAGCAGTTCTTC. Filled out from reference TRBV14 and TRBJ2-1, the complete variable domain reads EAGVTQFPSHSVIEKGQTVTLRCDPISGHDNLYWYRRVMGKEIKFLLHFVKESKQDESGMPNNRFLAERTGGTYSTLKVQPAELEDSGVYFCASSPSPVNEQFFGPGTRLTVL.

This clone was counted many times. V and J are TRBV18 and TRBJ2-1; 7 bases agree with TRBD2. The V and J ends lost 8 bases and 13 bases, in that order; junction bases with no gene match: 8. In germline, CDR1 is KGHSH, CDR2 LQKENI. There are 11 residues in the CDR3. Here the CDR3 reads CASTSGEAQFF. DNA of the CDR3: TGTGCCAGCACAAGCGGGGAAGCCCAGTTCTTC.

J is TRBJ2-7 and V is TRBV7-2, with D uncertain. V dropped 5 bases and J dropped 4 bases, with 15 bases sitting between them. The germline V gene has CDR1 SGHTA and CDR2 FQGNSA. This CDR3 has 14 residues. CDR3 in DNA: TGTGCCAGCAGCACCTGGGCAGCTACGTACGAGCAGTACTTC. Its protein product is CASSTWAATYEQYF.

The rearrangement uses TRBV5-6 and TRBJ2-7; the D gene is possibly TRBD1 (6 bases). The CDR3 totals 14 residues. The V gene lost 3 bases and the J gene lost 2 bases, with 12 bases spanning the gap. Germline CDR1 is SGHDT and CDR2 is YYEEEE. CDR3 in DNA: TGTGCCAGCAGCTGGAGGACAGCCACCTACGAGCAGTACTTC. Its translation is CASSWRTATYEQYF.

This sequence joins TRBV20-1 and TRBJ2-1; D gene unclear. The ends were cut back, 3 bases at V and 7 bases at J, with 7 bases in the middle. Germline V gene data show CDR1 as DFQATT and CDR2 as SNEGSKA (reference sequence). The CDR3 loop spans 11 amino acids. The CDR3 sequence is CSASTRNEQFF. The CDR3 DNA sequence: TGCAGTGCTAGTACCCGGAATGAGCAGTTCTTC.

This chain joins TRBV5-4 and TRBJ2-2; D is unresolved. The V end was cut by 0 bases, the J end by 3 bases, with 3 bases between. Per the germline V gene, CDR1 is SGHNT and CDR2 is YYREEE (reference sequence). The CDR3 sequence is 13 residues long. The CDR3 loop is CASSLAYTGELFF. The CDR3, as DNA: TGTGCCAGCAGCTTGGCCTACACCGGGGAGCTGTTTTTT.

This clone appeared a few times. The chain joins TRBV11-2 to TRBJ2-1; no firm D call. V lost 1 base, J lost 0 bases, and 7 bases lay in between. The germline gives CDR1 SGHAT, CDR2 FQNNGV. The CDR3 spans 15 residues. The CDR3 coding sequence is TGTGCCAGCAGCTTAGGAGAGAACTCCTACAATGAGCAGTTCTTC. The encoded protein is CASSLGENSYNEQFF.

The gene calls are TRBV29-1 and TRBJ1-2, with 7 positions matching TRBD1. From germline, CDR1 is SQVTM and CDR2 ANQGSEA. The J segment lost 4 bases and the V segment lost 3 bases, leaving 5 bases of the junction unmatched. CDR3 length: 13 residues. The CDR3 coding sequence is TGCAGCGTTGAGGCGCCAGGGGGCTATGGCTACACCTTC. As protein: CSVEAPGGYGYTF.

This clone was counted between two and nine times. The chain recombines TRBV27 with TRBJ1-2; 10 nucleotides align to TRBD1. Trimming took 5 bases from V and 4 from J; bases not matched to a gene: 7. Germline loops: CDR1 MNHEY, CDR2 SMNVEV (reference sequence). This CDR3 comprises 15 residues. This CDR3 reads CASSPTGGSGYGYTF. The CDR3 nucleotides are TGTGCCAGCAGTCCGACAGGGGGCTCGGGCTATGGCTACACCTTC.

J is TRBJ1-3 and V is TRBV5-6; D perhaps matches TRBD1 (5 bases). The CDR3 covers 17 residues. CDR1 SGHDT and CDR2 YYEEEE come from the germline V gene. Trimming left V 0 bases short and J 0 bases short, with 13 bases between. CDR3 in amino acids: CASSLAAGRTSGNTIYF. The CDR3 region has the DNA TGTGCCAGCAGCTTGGCCGCGGGGCGGACCTCTGGAAACACCATATATTTT. The full variable domain, in which reference TRBV5-6 and TRBJ1-3 provide the parts outside the CDR3, is DAGVTQSPTHLIKTRGQQVTLRCSPKSGHDTVSWYQQALGQGPQFIFQYYEEEERQRGNFPDRFSGHQFPNYSSELNVNALLLGDSALYLCASSLAAGRTSGNTIYFGEGSWLTVV.

This clone was seen more than once but under ten times. The chain has TRBV2 and TRBJ1-5, with 7 bases matching TRBD1. V trimming: 0 bases; J trimming: 4 bases; junction bases outside the gene matches: 12. The CDR3 runs to 18 residues. Germline CDR1 SNHLY, CDR2 FYNNEI. The CDR3 bases are TGTGCCAGCAGTGAAGCGATATATGGTGACAGGGAAAATCAGCCCCAGCATTTT. Protein sequence: CASSEAIYGDRENQPQHF.

The rearrangement uses TRBV30 and TRBJ1-6; D is ambiguous. The CDR3 covers 16 residues. With 1 base removed from V and 0 bases from J, the gap between germline ends came to 10 bases. Germline CDR1 is GTSNPN and CDR2 is SVGIG (reference sequence). The CDR3 here is CAWSGEGSSYNSPLHF. CDR3 bases: TGTGCCTGGAGTGGGGAGGGTAGCTCCTATAATTCACCCCTCCACTTT.